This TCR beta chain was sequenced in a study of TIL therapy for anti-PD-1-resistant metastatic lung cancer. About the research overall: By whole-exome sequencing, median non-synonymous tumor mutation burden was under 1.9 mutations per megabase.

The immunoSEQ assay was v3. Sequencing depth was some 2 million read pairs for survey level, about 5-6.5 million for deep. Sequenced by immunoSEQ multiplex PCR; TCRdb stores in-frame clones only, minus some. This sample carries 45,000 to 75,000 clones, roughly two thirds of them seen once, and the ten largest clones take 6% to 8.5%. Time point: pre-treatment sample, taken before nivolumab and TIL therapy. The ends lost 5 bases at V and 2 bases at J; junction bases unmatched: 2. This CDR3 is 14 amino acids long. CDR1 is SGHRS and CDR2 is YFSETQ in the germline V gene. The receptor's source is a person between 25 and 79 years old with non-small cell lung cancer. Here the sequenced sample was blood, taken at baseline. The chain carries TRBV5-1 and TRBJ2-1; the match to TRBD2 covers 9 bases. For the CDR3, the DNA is TGCGCCAGCAGATTAGCGGGAGCCTACAATGAGCAGTTCTTC. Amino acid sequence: CASRLAGAYNEQFF.